Below are 9 T cell receptor beta chains sequenced from a single sample in a study of blood T cells in healthy people across ages. Together with a sample-barcoded 5' primer, a J-beta primer mix was included in a second PCR lasting about 7 to 11 cycles. One entry per CDR3 protein, called by TCRdb with MiXCR from the 5' RACE reads. Of about 680,000 distinct CDR3 sequences listed, around 48% were seen once; the top ten hold under 35%. The material sequenced was blood. These receptors all stem from a woman aged 60 to 75 in good health.

The chain employs TRBV6-6 and TRBJ2-5; 7 positions agree with TRBD2. The assigned J gene may be wrong: the sequence end matches TRBJ2-7 better. CDR1 MNHNY and CDR2 SVGAGI come from the germline V gene (reference sequence). The CDR3 runs to 14 residues. CDR3 loop: CASSSREALPEQYF. CDR3 coding DNA: TGTGCCAGCAGTAGCCGGGAGGCCCTTCCCGAGCAGTACTTC.

The rearrangement joins TRBV9 to TRBJ2-1; 10 bases fit TRBD2. The CDR3 runs to 17 residues. After removal of 0 bases from V and 3 bases from J, the junction contained 6 bases not matched to a gene. Germline V gene data show CDR1 as SGDLS and CDR2 as YYNGEE. The CDR3, as DNA: TGTGCCAGCAGCGTAGGGGCTAGCGGGAGCAACTACAATGAGCAGTTCTTC. Translating it yields CASSVGASGSNYNEQFF.

The CDR3 sequence: CASSPWHNEQYF. CDR3 DNA sequence: TGTGCCAGCAGCCCTTGGCACAATGAGCAGTACTTC. The V and J genes are TRBV7-2 and TRBJ2-7; no clear D gene. The CDR3 spans 12 residues. The V end was cut by 5 bases, the J end by 7 bases, with 12 bases between. Germline V CDR1 and CDR2: SGHTA, FQGNSA.

This clonotype has just a few counts. The genes are TRBV20-1 and TRBJ1-1, with D perhaps matching TRBD1 (6 bases). Germline V gene data show CDR1 as DFQATT and CDR2 as SNEGSKA (reference sequence). The V end was cut by 5 bases, the J end by 0 bases, with 13 bases between. This CDR3 contains 14 residues. CDR3 amino acids: CSALTGPMNTEAFF. The CDR3 DNA reads TGCAGTGCTTTGACAGGACCCATGAACACTGAAGCTTTCTTT.

This clonotype was seen ten or more times. The chain carries TRBV20-1 and TRBJ1-6; unclear D gene. The germline CDR1 and CDR2 sequences are DFQATT and SNEGSKA (reference sequence). CDR3 length: 12 residues. The V end was cut by 1 base, the J end by 10 bases, with 8 bases between. CDR3 region: CSARVGSSPLHF. The CDR3 DNA is TGCAGTGCTAGAGTAGGGTCCTCACCCCTCCACTTT.

This clonotype turned up a few times. This sequence joins TRBV10-3 and TRBJ2-1; TRBD1 might be the D (7 bases). Deletions cut 4 bases from V and 0 bases from J, with 10 bases between. CDR3 size: 15 residues. Germline V gene data show CDR1 as ENHRY and CDR2 as SYGVKD. The CDR3 sequence is CAISGQGGSYNEQFF. As DNA, the CDR3 is TGTGCCATCAGTGGTCAGGGGGGCTCCTACAATGAGCAGTTCTTC.

This clonotype showed up just a few times. This chain uses TRBV24-1 with TRBJ2-5; 8 bases align to TRBD2. CDR1 KGHDR and CDR2 SFDVKD come from the germline V gene. V gave up 2 bases and J gave up 11 bases; unmatched junction bases: 15. The CDR3 spans 16 residues. CDR3 amino acids: CATSDSGTRRDNQQYF. CDR3 in DNA: TGTGCCACCAGTGATTCCGGGACTAGGCGGGACAATCAGCAGTACTTC.

In this sample, this clonotype turned up many times. The CDR3 nucleotides read TGTGCCAGCAGCTTCAACATTATCTATGGCTACACCTTC. Translating it yields CASSFNIIYGYTF. The chain employs TRBV7-8 and TRBJ1-2, with no clear D. This CDR3 contains 13 residues. The germline CDR1 and CDR2 sequences are SGHVS and FQNEAQ. V was pared by 3 bases and J by 4 bases, with 9 bases between.

The chain uses TRBV6-5 and TRBJ1-2; no clear D gene. This CDR3 spans 12 amino acids. Trimming left V 8 bases short and J 2 bases short, with 9 bases between. Germline values: CDR1 MNHEY, CDR2 SVGAGI. The CDR3 coding sequence is TGTGCCAGCCGCCGGGCCAACTATGGCTACACCTTC. As protein: CASRRANYGYTF.